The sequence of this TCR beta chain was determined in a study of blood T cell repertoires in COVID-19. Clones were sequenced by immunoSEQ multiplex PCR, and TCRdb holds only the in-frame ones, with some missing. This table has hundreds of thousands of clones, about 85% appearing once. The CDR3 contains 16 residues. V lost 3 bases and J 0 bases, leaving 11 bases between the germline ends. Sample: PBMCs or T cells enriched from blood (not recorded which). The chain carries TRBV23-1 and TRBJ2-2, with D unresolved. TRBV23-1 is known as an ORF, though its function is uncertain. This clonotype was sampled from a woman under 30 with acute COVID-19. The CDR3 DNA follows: TGCGCCAGCAGTCACACCCAAGAGGCGAACACCGGGGAGCTGTTTTTT. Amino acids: CASSHTQEANTGELFF.